This TCR beta chain was observed in a study of shared clonotypes between healthy human individuals. Overall study results and limits: Richness estimates generally favored naive over memory subsets. A handful of donors showed sharing of 4.5% to 6% of naive CD4 clonotypes. In this cohort, only blood was sampled, and tissue repertoires likely differ. Expectations were that clonotype sharing among donors would be affected by sequencing depth.

About this clone itself: Its matching antigen is unknown.

Using immunoSEQ multiplex PCR, the repertoire was profiled, and TCRdb retains in-frame clones only, with some absent. The sample records about a million clones, roughly 80% being singletons. V gave up 3 bases and J gave up 7 bases; unmatched junction bases: 3. The CDR3 totals 14 residues. In germline, CDR1 is LGHNA, CDR2 YSLEER. The V gene is TRBV4-3, the J gene TRBJ1-2; 12 bases map to TRBD1. What was sequenced was memory CD4+ T cells from PBMCs. Subset described: CD45RA-negative fraction. The receptor comes from a man aged 18 to 29 in good health. Some clones in this sample may be carry-over from other donors' samples. CDR3 DNA sequence: TGCGCCAGCAGCCAGGGACAGGGGGCAGGTGGCTACACCTTC. This sequence encodes CASSQGQGAGGYTF.